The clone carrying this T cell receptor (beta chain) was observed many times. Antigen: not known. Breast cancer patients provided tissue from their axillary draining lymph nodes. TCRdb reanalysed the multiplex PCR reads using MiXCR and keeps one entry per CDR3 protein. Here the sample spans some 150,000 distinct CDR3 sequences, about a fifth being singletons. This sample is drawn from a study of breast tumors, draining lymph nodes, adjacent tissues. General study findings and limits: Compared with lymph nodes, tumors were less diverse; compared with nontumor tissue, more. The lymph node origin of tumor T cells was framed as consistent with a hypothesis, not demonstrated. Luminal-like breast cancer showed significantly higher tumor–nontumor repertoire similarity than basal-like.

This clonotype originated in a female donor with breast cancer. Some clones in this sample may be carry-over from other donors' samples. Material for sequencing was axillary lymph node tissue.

The CDR3 here is CASSWADNSPLHF. The CDR3 DNA reads TGTGCCAGCAGTTGGGCAGATAATTCACCCCTCCACTTT. The rearrangement joins TRBV12-3 or TRBV12-4 to TRBJ1-6; D call uncertain. V was cut by 4 bases and J by 5 bases, with 6 bases left in between. The CDR3 runs to 13 residues.